These T cell receptor beta chains were read from a single sample in a study of OX40 agonist ivuxolimab in advanced cancers. The table came from immunoSEQ multiplex PCR; TCRdb's copy has only in-frame clones and leaves some out. The sample yields approximately 55,000 clones, roughly 87% seen once. The sample was CD4+ or CD8+ T cells sorted from blood, taken in a trial of the OX40 agonist ivuxolimab. The receptor source for this set is an adult with an advanced solid tumor such as melanoma, head and neck, liver or kidney cancer. CDR3s include the opening cysteine and the closing phenylalanine or tryptophan. The order of the fields is CDR3 DNA, CDR3 protein, V gene, CDR3 length, clone size, J gene, D gene. A D gene is named only where the DNA matches it firmly. Clone size is not always given. Where it is, it says once, few, many or a class for expanded clones.

TGTGCCAGCAGCTTGAAGAAGGTTAGGGAGCTGTTTTTT CASSLKKVRELFF TRBV11-2 13 NA TRBJ2-2 NA
TGTGCCAGCAGCACCGACCGGGACAGACTATACGAGCAGTACTTC CASSTDRDRLYEQYF TRBV5-4 15 NA TRBJ2-7 TRBD1
TGTGCCAGCAGTTTAGTGAAGGCAAATGAAAAACTGTTTTTT CASSLVKANEKLFF TRBV27 14 NA TRBJ1-4 NA
TGTGCCAGTACCCCGACAGGAGATGCGGGCTACACCTTC CASTPTGDAGYTF TRBV19 13 NA TRBJ1-2 NA
TGTGCCAGCAGCCCACGGGACAGCAATCAGCCCCAGCATTTT CASSPRDSNQPQHF TRBV7-8 14 once TRBJ1-5 NA
TGTGCCAGCAGAGGAGGGACTACTATGTACAATGAGCAGTTCTTC CASRGGTTMYNEQFF TRBV28 15 NA TRBJ2-1 TRBD2
TGCGCCAGCATTACCGCCGGGACTAGCGGGAGGGTTTACGAGCAGTACTTC CASITAGTSGRVYEQYF TRBV10-2 17 NA TRBJ2-7 TRBD2
TGTGCCAGCAGCCCAAAAGCCCGGGGCGAGCAGTACTTC CASSPKARGEQYF TRBV21-1 13 NA TRBJ2-7 NA
TGTGCCAGTAGTACCCCCAGGGGGCTAGGCAAAAACATTCAGTACTTC CASSTPRGLGKNIQYF TRBV19 16 NA TRBJ2-4 TRBD1
TGTGCCAGCAGCCGCGACCCGTTCGAAAAACTGTTTTTT CASSRDPFEKLFF TRBV7-9 13 NA TRBJ1-4 NA
TGTGCCAGTAGGCCAAAGGGGAGCTCTGGAAACACCATATATTTT CASRPKGSSGNTIYF TRBV19 15 NA TRBJ1-3 NA